Below are 7 T cell receptor beta chains sequenced from a single sample in a study of blood T cell repertoires in COVID-19. Repertoires were generated with immunoSEQ multiplex PCR, while TCRdb's copy carries only in-frame clones and drops some. The sample has some 240,000 clones, roughly 80% seen once. The sequencing input was peripheral blood. Receptor source: a woman in her sixties with active or convalescent COVID-19.

V is TRBV3-1 (or the pseudogene TRBV3-2) and J is TRBJ1-6; D is undetermined. Trimming shortened V by 1 base and J by 0 bases, and 13 bases separated the two germline ends. The CDR3 runs 18 residues. Germline CDR1 LGHDT, CDR2 YNNKEL (reference sequence). CDR3 region: CASSQGRRRSSYNSPLHF. The CDR3 nucleotides are TGTGCCAGCAGCCAAGGACGGAGAAGGAGCTCCTATAATTCACCCCTCCACTTT.

This clone has just a few counts. The chain employs TRBV2 and TRBJ2-1; TRBD2 might be the D (6 bases). The CDR3 is 16 amino acids. CDR1 is SNHLY and CDR2 is FYNNEI in the germline V gene. V shed 0 bases and J shed 4 bases, with 13 bases lying between them. CDR3 loop: CASSEAPGGPYNEQFF. CDR3 DNA sequence: TGTGCCAGCAGTGAAGCCCCCGGGGGACCTTACAATGAGCAGTTCTTC.

The chain combines TRBV2 with TRBJ1-2, with 8 positions matching TRBD1. The germline CDR1 and CDR2 sequences are SNHLY and FYNNEI. This CDR3 is 14 amino acids long. The V segment lost 3 bases and the J segment 4 bases; nucleotides outside the gene matches: 4. The CDR3 here is CASSDQGAAYGYTF. The CDR3 DNA is TGTGCCAGCAGTGATCAGGGGGCGGCCTATGGCTACACCTTC.

The chain combines TRBV6-2 or TRBV6-3 with TRBJ1-2; a weak D match, TRBD1 (6 bases). The length of the CDR3 is 15 residues. V lost 5 bases, J lost 3 bases, and 16 bases lay in between. Germline assignment: CDR1 MNHEY and CDR2 SVGEGT. This CDR3 reads CASSVLGGQHYGYTF. Written as DNA, the CDR3 is TGTGCCAGCAGTGTTCTCGGGGGGCAGCACTATGGCTACACCTTC.

This clone turned up a few times. The rearrangement uses TRBV6-2 or TRBV6-3 and TRBJ2-4, with 10 bases aligning to TRBD2. CDR3 size: 15 residues. Losses at the gene ends were 4 bases for V and 6 bases for J; bases not matched to a gene: 6. The germline V gene has CDR1 MNHEY and CDR2 SVGEGT. CDR3 residues: CASSSNSGGLNIQYF. The CDR3 nucleotides are TGTGCCAGCAGTTCCAATAGCGGGGGGCTAAACATTCAGTACTTC.

The chain carries TRBV5-1 and TRBJ2-3; possibly TRBD1 for D (6 bases). Germline lookup yields CDR1 SGHRS and CDR2 YFSETQ. The CDR3 length is 14 residues. Between the trimmed V and J ends, which lost 6 bases and 6 bases, there was a span of 17 bases. CDR3 residues: CASKVSGTGDTQYF. CDR3 sequence (DNA): TGCGCCAGCAAAGTAAGCGGAACAGGGGATACGCAGTATTTT.

J is TRBJ1-2 and V is TRBV14; D uncertain. The CDR3 has 13 residues. The V gene lost 1 base and the J gene lost 8 bases, with 11 bases spanning the gap. Germline CDR1 and CDR2: SGHDN and FVKESK. CDR3 nucleotides: TGTGCCAGCAGCCAAGTCCGGGAAGGCGGCTACACCTTC. Encoded protein: CASSQVREGGYTF.